One and the same sample provided the 20 T cell receptor beta chains below, sequenced in a study of cytomegalovirus exposure and HLA in healthy donors. A multiplex PCR was run with 60 Vbeta primers and 13 Jbeta primers. Clones were read by immunoSEQ multiplex PCR, and TCRdb kept only the in-frame ones, dropping some. The profile shows some 140,000 clones, roughly 85% of them singletons. Material: PBMCs. The receptor set was obtained from a woman aged 25 to 39 in good health and CMV-seropositive.

The CDR3 protein is CASSQVAQEDEQYF. CDR3 coding DNA: TGCGCCAGCAGCCAGGTAGCCCAGGAGGACGAGCAGTACTTC. The chain joins TRBV4-1 to TRBJ2-7; D perhaps matches TRBD2 (5 bases). V gave up 3 bases and J gave up 5 bases, with 14 bases separating them. The V gene's germline CDR1 is MGHRA and CDR2 YSYEKL. This CDR3 region has 14 residues.

The chain joins TRBV4-1 to TRBJ2-1; 8 bases are shared with TRBD1. V dropped 5 bases and J dropped 2; count of bases not matched to a gene: 14. The CDR3 consists of 18 residues. Germline CDR1 MGHRA, CDR2 YSYEKL. The CDR3 coding sequence is TGCGCCAGCAGCGAAGCCGTCGGACAGGGAAGAACCTACAATGAGCAGTTCTTC. Protein: CASSEAVGQGRTYNEQFF.

V is TRBV11-2 and J is TRBJ2-3; either TRBD1 or TRBD2 may fit D (5 bases each). The CDR3 spans 14 residues. V shed 5 bases and J shed 5 bases, with 14 bases lying between them. The germline gives CDR1 SGHAT, CDR2 FQNNGV. The CDR3 bases are TGTGCCAGCAGCCTAGGACAAGGGAGAGATACGCAGTATTTT. This gives the protein CASSLGQGRDTQYF.

This clone has only one observation. V is TRBV27 and J is TRBJ2-7; tentatively, D is TRBD1 (6 bases). This CDR3 region has 13 residues. Germline lookup yields CDR1 MNHEY and CDR2 SMNVEV (reference sequence). V was trimmed by 8 bases and J by 7 bases, leaving 18 bases between them. The CDR3 DNA sequence: TGTGCCAGCGCCCCCGGACAGCCAGGAGAGCAGTACTTC. This encodes CASAPGQPGEQYF.

This rearrangement joins TRBV27 to TRBJ2-7, with D possibly TRBD1 on 6 matching bases. The CDR3 consists of 16 residues. Germline V gene lookup returns CDR1 MNHEY and CDR2 SMNVEV (reference sequence). V was clipped by 0 bases and J by 4 bases, with 16 bases between them. The CDR3 protein is CASSLSQGIGSYEQYF. In DNA form, the CDR3 reads TGTGCCAGCAGTTTATCACAGGGAATAGGGAGTTACGAGCAGTACTTC.

CDR3 amino acids: CASSPGTSGETQYF. Written as DNA, the CDR3 is TGCGCCAGCAGCCCCGGGACTAGCGGAGAGACCCAGTACTTC. V usage is TRBV5-1 and J usage is TRBJ2-5; 11 bases fit TRBD2. CDR3 length: 14 residues. From germline, CDR1 is SGHRS and CDR2 YFSETQ. The junction had 3 bases not matched to a gene; V was cut back by 4 bases and J by 4 bases.

The rearrangement joins TRBV7-7 to TRBJ2-5; 15 bases map to TRBD2. V lost 2 bases and J lost 4; bases outside the gene matches: 8. The CDR3 has 18 residues. Germline values: CDR1 SSHAT, CDR2 FNYEAQ (reference sequence). In DNA, the CDR3 is TGTGCCAGCAGCTTAAGGCCCCCGGGACTAGCGGGGGGAGAGACCCAGTACTTC. This gives the protein CASSLRPPGLAGGETQYF. The entire variable domain, with the rest obtained from reference TRBV7-7 and TRBJ2-5, is as follows: GAGVSQSPRYKVTKRGQDVTLRCDPISSHATLYWYQQALGQGPEFLTYFNYEAQPDKSGLPSDRFSAERPEGSISTLTIQRTEQRDSAMYRCASSLRPPGLAGGETQYFGPGTRLLVL.

The chain carries TRBV5-1 and TRBJ2-5; TRBD1 agrees at 10 bases. The length of the CDR3 is 15 residues. Germline loops: CDR1 SGHRS, CDR2 YFSETQ. After removal of 2 bases from V and 3 bases from J, the junction contained 4 bases not matched to a gene. The CDR3 DNA follows: TGCGCCAGCAGCTTAACAGGGACAGGGGAAGAGACCCAGTACTTC. Translated, it gives CASSLTGTGEETQYF.

V is TRBV5-6 and J is TRBJ2-3; 7 positions match TRBD1. Germline loops: CDR1 SGHDT, CDR2 YYEEEE. The ends lost 5 bases at V and 4 bases at J; junction bases unmatched: 10. The CDR3 covers 15 residues. CDR3 sequence reads: CASRRDRAGADTQYF. The CDR3 DNA sequence: TGTGCCAGCAGACGTGACAGGGCCGGAGCAGATACGCAGTATTTT.

This clone occurred once. The rearrangement joins TRBV5-4 to TRBJ2-1, with D possibly TRBD1 on 5 matching bases. V was shortened by 4 bases and J by 8 bases, with 13 bases between the two germline ends. The germline CDR1 and CDR2 sequences are SGHNT and YYREEE (reference sequence). CDR3 length: 13 residues. The DNA of the CDR3 is TGTGCCAGCAGCCCACAGGAACGGGATGAGCAGTTCTTC. Its protein is CASSPQERDEQFF.

The genes are TRBV2 and TRBJ2-5; D is ambiguous. Germline-derived CDR1 and CDR2 are SNHLY and FYNNEI. V was trimmed by 3 bases and J by 1 base, leaving 12 bases between them. The CDR3 extends over 15 amino acids. CDR3 sequence (DNA): TGTGCCAGCAGTGAGGGCCTTATCCTCCAAGAGACCCAGTACTTC. It codes for CASSEGLILQETQYF.

V and J are TRBV27 and TRBJ2-1; 16 bases fit TRBD2. Per germline, CDR1 MNHEY and CDR2 SMNVEV (reference sequence). CDR3 length: 19 residues. Germline trimming cut 4 bases from V and 10 bases from J; bases unmatched to any gene: 16. CDR3 sequence reads: CASSSRGLAGGPRGREQFF. The CDR3 coding sequence is TGTGCCAGCAGTTCCAGGGGACTAGCGGGGGGGCCCCGGGGAAGAGAGCAGTTCTTC.

The chain is built from TRBV2 and TRBJ1-2; 11 bases are shared with TRBD1. Germline lookup yields CDR1 SNHLY and CDR2 FYNNEI. V gave up 4 bases and J gave up 7 bases; unmatched junction bases: 8. The CDR3 extends over 15 amino acids. CDR3 region: CASSGPGQGALGYTF. The CDR3 coding sequence is TGTGCCAGCAGTGGACCTGGACAGGGGGCGCTTGGCTACACCTTC.

This clone was seen only once. Written as DNA, the CDR3 is TGCGCCAGCAGCACGGGACTAGCGGGGCCCCTTGGGCAGTTCTTC. This sequence encodes CASSTGLAGPLGQFF. The chain uses TRBV5-1 and TRBJ2-1; 13 nucleotides match TRBD2. Looked up from germline, CDR1 is SGHRS and CDR2 is YFSETQ. CDR3 length: 15 amino acids. Losses at the gene ends were 4 bases for V and 12 bases for J; bases not matched to a gene: 10. The full variable domain, rest sourced from reference TRBV5-1 and TRBJ2-1, is KAGVTQTPRYLIKTRGQQVTLSCSPISGHRSVSWYQQTPGQGLQFLFEYFSETQRNKGNFPGRFSGRQFSNSRSEMNVSTLELGDSALYLCASSTGLAGPLGQFFGPGTRLTVL.

This clone was seen only a few times. This chain joins TRBV2 and TRBJ1-5, with D uncertain. This CDR3 spans 13 amino acids. Germline V gene sequence: CDR1 SNHLY, CDR2 FYNNEI. The V and J ends lost 8 bases and 0 bases respectively, with 8 bases between them. The CDR3 protein is CASRGDSNQPQHF. CDR3 nucleotide sequence: TGTGCCAGCCGGGGAGATAGCAATCAGCCCCAGCATTTT. The full variable domain, completed using reference TRBV2 and TRBJ1-5, is EPEVTQTPSHQVTQMGQEVILRCVPISNHLYFYWYRQILGQKVEFLVSFYNNEISEKSEIFDDQFSVERPDGSNFTLKIRSTKLEDSAMYFCASRGDSNQPQHFGDGTRLSIL.

The chain links TRBV28 to TRBJ1-5; 9 nucleotides agree with TRBD1. V lost 5 bases, J lost 0 bases, and 8 bases stayed unmatched. CDR1 and CDR2 from the germline V gene are MDHEN and SYDVKM. There are 17 residues in the CDR3. The DNA for the CDR3 is TGTGCCAGCAGTCCGGGGGGGGGACAGGGTAGCAATCAGCCCCAGCATTTT. Protein sequence: CASSPGGGQGSNQPQHF.

The chain employs TRBV6-6 and TRBJ2-2; the match to TRBD1 covers 7 bases. CDR1 and CDR2 from the germline V gene are MNHNY and SVGAGI (reference sequence). Trimming removed 8 bases from V and 8 bases from J; junction bases left unmatched: 5. The CDR3 consists of 12 residues. CDR3 in amino acids: CASAPGGGELFF. In DNA form, the CDR3 reads TGTGCCAGCGCACCAGGGGGAGGGGAGCTGTTTTTT.

The V call is TRBV7-9, the J call TRBJ2-3; 7 bases agree with TRBD2. Germline lookup yields CDR1 SEHNR and CDR2 FQNEAQ (reference sequence). The CDR3 runs to 13 residues. Germline trimming cut 5 bases from V and 8 bases from J; bases unmatched to any gene: 7. The DNA for the CDR3 is TGTGCCAGCAGCACGAGGACTAGTGGTACGCAGTATTTT. This codes for CASSTRTSGTQYF. Full variable domain (remainder filled in from reference TRBV7-9 and TRBJ2-3): DTGVSQNPRHKITKRGQNVTFRCDPISEHNRLYWYRQTLGQGPEFLTYFQNEAQLEKSRLLSDRFSAERPKGSFSTLEIQRTEQGDSAMYLCASSTRTSGTQYFGPGTRLTVL.

V is TRBV5-1 and J is TRBJ2-1, with D possibly matching TRBD2 (6 bases). Trimming took off 3 bases at V and 0 bases at J, with 7 bases between the two ends. Germline CDR1 is SGHRS and CDR2 is YFSETQ. This CDR3 is built from 14 residues. CDR3 protein: CASSSGSSYNEQFF. Written as DNA, the CDR3 is TGCGCCAGCAGCTCCGGGAGCTCCTACAATGAGCAGTTCTTC.

The J gene is TRBJ2-7, the V gene TRBV7-8; D might be TRBD1 (6 bases). Germline CDR1 and CDR2: SGHVS and FQNEAQ. Trimming removed 5 bases from V and 2 bases from J, with 19 bases in between. This CDR3 spans 16 amino acids. CDR3 loop: CASSPLTGTSTYEQYF. The DNA of the CDR3 is TGTGCCAGCAGCCCCTTAACAGGGACCAGCACCTACGAGCAGTACTTC.